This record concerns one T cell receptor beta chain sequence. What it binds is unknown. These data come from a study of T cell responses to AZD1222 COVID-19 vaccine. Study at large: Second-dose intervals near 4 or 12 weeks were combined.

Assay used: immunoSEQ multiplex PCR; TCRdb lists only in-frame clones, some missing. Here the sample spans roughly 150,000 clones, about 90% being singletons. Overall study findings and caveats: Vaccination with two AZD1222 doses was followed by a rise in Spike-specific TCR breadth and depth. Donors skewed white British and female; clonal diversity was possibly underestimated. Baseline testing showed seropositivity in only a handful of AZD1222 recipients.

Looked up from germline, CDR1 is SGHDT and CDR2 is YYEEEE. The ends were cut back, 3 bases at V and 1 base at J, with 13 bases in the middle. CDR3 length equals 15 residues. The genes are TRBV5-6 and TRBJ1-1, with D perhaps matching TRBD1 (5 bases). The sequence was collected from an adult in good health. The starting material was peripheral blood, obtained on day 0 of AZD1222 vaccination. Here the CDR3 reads CASSYGQGGNTEAFF. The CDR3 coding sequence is TGTGCCAGCAGCTATGGACAAGGCGGGAACACTGAAGCTTTCTTT.